The 18 T cell receptor beta chains given below trace back to one sample, sequenced in a study of a mutant IDH1 vaccine in newly diagnosed glioma. Clones were read by immunoSEQ multiplex PCR, and TCRdb kept only the in-frame ones, dropping some. The top ten hold roughly 9.6% of the sample, which has approximately 37,000 clones, approximately 53% seen once. Their cognate antigens are unknown. Time point here: week 5, during vaccination. It was 300 ug of mutant IDH1 20-mer peptide that made up each vaccine dose, given with topical imiquimod. The specimen was PBMCs, collected from a glioma patient whose treatment included an IDH1 peptide vaccine. Receptor source: a woman aged 18-35 years with glioma.

The chain uses TRBV27 and TRBJ1-5, with D uncertain. Germline V gives CDR1 MNHEY, CDR2 SMNVEV (reference sequence). The length of the CDR3 is 15 residues. Trimming left V 7 bases short and J 0 bases short, with 13 bases between. CDR3 nucleotides: TGTGCCAGCAAACTTGGCGTTTATAGCAATCAGCCCCAGCATTTT. This sequence encodes CASKLGVYSNQPQHF.

This clone is medium-sized (0.01 to 0.1%) within its sample. This rearrangement joins TRBV28 to TRBJ2-4; the match to TRBD1 covers 7 bases. The junction had 6 bases not matched to a gene; V was cut back by 5 bases and J by 8 bases. The germline V gene has CDR1 MDHEN and CDR2 SYDVKM. The CDR3 spans 13 residues. CDR3 in DNA: TGTGCCAGCAGTCCGACAGGGAGAGACATTCAGTACTTC. Translated, it gives CASSPTGRDIQYF.

This rearrangement joins TRBV15 to TRBJ2-7; D not certain. V gave up 6 bases and J gave up 2 bases, with 14 bases separating them. The V gene's germline CDR1 is LNHNV and CDR2 YYDKDF (reference sequence). The CDR3 extends over 14 amino acids. Written as DNA, the CDR3 is TGTGCCACCAGGTCTAAGGTAACCCCCTACGAGCAGTACTTC. Protein product: CATRSKVTPYEQYF.

The chain links TRBV6-6 to TRBJ2-1; maybe TRBD1 (6 bases). The V and J ends lost 5 bases and 2 bases respectively, with 7 bases between them. The germline V gene encodes CDR1 MNHNY and CDR2 SVGAGI (reference sequence). The CDR3 runs 13 residues. The CDR3 here is CASSGQTYNEQFF. In DNA, the CDR3 is TGTGCCAGCAGTGGACAGACCTACAATGAGCAGTTCTTC.

This chain connects TRBV7-2 to TRBJ2-3; 9 bases are a match to TRBD2. Germline CDR1 and CDR2: SGHTA and FQGNSA. The length of the CDR3 is 17 residues. The V segment lost 5 bases and the J segment 8 bases; nucleotides outside the gene matches: 17. The CDR3 loop is CASSPGAGGLYRGTQYF. CDR3 DNA: TGTGCCAGCAGCCCCGGGGCGGGGGGGCTATACCGAGGTACGCAGTATTTT.

This chain joins TRBV29-1 and TRBJ2-3; D is possibly TRBD1 (6 bases). Between the trimmed V and J ends, which lost 7 bases and 2 bases, there was a span of 19 bases. Germline CDR1 SQVTM, CDR2 ANQGSEA. The CDR3 has 15 amino acids. The CDR3 nucleotides read TGCAGCGGGGATCTTGGACAGTCCTCCACAGATACGCAGTATTTT. It yields the protein CSGDLGQSSTDTQYF.

The genes are TRBV4-1 and TRBJ1-6, with D perhaps TRBD1 (6 bases). V was trimmed by 2 bases and J by 9 bases, leaving 14 bases between them. In germline, CDR1 is MGHRA, CDR2 YSYEKL. The CDR3 totals 15 residues. The CDR3 bases are TGCGCCAGCAGCCAACCCACAGGGTTGGGTTCACCCCTCCACTTT. As protein: CASSQPTGLGSPLHF.

CDR3 in amino acids: CASSAQRGSEAFF. CDR3 bases: TGTGCCAGCAGCGCCCAAAGGGGGTCTGAAGCTTTCTTT. The chain combines TRBV7-6 with TRBJ1-1; TRBD1 might be the D (6 bases). Trimming removed 5 bases at V and 6 bases at J, with 13 bases between. From germline, CDR1 is SGHVS and CDR2 FNYEAQ. The CDR3 has 13 amino acids.

The chain combines TRBV28 with TRBJ2-7; TRBD1 matches at 11 bases. The CDR3 spans 17 residues. V trimming: 10 bases; J trimming: 6 bases; junction bases outside the gene matches: 20. CDR1 is MDHEN and CDR2 is SYDVKM in the germline V gene. The CDR3 bases are TGTGCCACCGCGTCACTCCCAGGGACAGGGGGAGGTAGCGAGCAGTACTTC. Translated, it gives CATASLPGTGGGSEQYF.

This clone has only one observation. The rearrangement uses TRBV4-1 and TRBJ2-4, with D perhaps TRBD2 (6 bases). Germline V gene data show CDR1 as MGHRA and CDR2 as YSYEKL. V lost 6 bases, J lost 8 bases, and 20 bases lay in between. The CDR3 has 15 residues. The DNA for the CDR3 is TGCGCCAGCAGTACCTCTTACGGGAGTGTAGACATTCAGTACTTC. Amino acid sequence: CASSTSYGSVDIQYF.

This clone was detected only a few times. The rearrangement uses TRBV2 and TRBJ1-1; 7 bases line up with TRBD1. V shed 4 bases and J 6 bases; nucleotides not matched to a gene: 2. Germline assignment: CDR1 SNHLY and CDR2 FYNNEI. The CDR3 has 12 amino acids. CDR3 sequence reads: CASSGQGPEAFF. The CDR3 nucleotides read TGTGCCAGCAGTGGACAGGGACCTGAAGCTTTCTTT.

The chain recombines TRBV30 with TRBJ1-5, with D maybe TRBD1 (5 bases). V was shortened by 2 bases and J by 5 bases, with 22 bases between the two germline ends. The germline CDR1 and CDR2 sequences are GTSNPN and SVGIG (reference sequence). The CDR3 extends over 17 amino acids. CDR3 sequence (DNA): TGTGCCTGGAGTTCCCCTAGGTGGCAGGGCGTGCATCAGCCCCAGCATTTT. It yields the protein CAWSSPRWQGVHQPQHF.

The CDR3 DNA is TGTGCCAGCAGCGCCCCGACAGGGATCGGCAATGAGCAGTTCTTC. Its translation: CASSAPTGIGNEQFF. This sequence joins TRBV13 and TRBJ2-1; 7 bases fit TRBD1. Germline V gene lookup returns CDR1 PRHDT and CDR2 FYEKMQ (reference sequence). The V and J ends lost 5 bases and 6 bases, in that order; junction bases with no gene match: 10. This CDR3 is built from 15 residues.

V gene TRBV7-6 combines with J gene TRBJ2-5; no clear D gene. The J call is uncertain, as TRBJ2-7 better fits the DNA end. CDR3 length: 12 residues. Germline-derived CDR1 and CDR2 are SGHVS and FNYEAQ. The CDR3 sequence: CASSQSAYEQYF. The DNA for the CDR3 is TGTGCCAGCAGCCAATCAGCCTACGAGCAGTACTTC.

There are a few counts of this clone. The J gene is TRBJ2-7, the V gene TRBV7-2; 12 bases are a match to TRBD2. Germline lookup yields CDR1 SGHTA and CDR2 FQGNSA. After removal of 5 bases from V and 4 bases from J, the junction contained 6 bases not matched to a gene. This CDR3 has 15 residues. CDR3 sequence: CASSPLTSGSYEQYF. As DNA, the CDR3 is TGTGCCAGCAGCCCCCTGACTAGCGGGAGTTACGAGCAGTACTTC.

The sample holds many counts of this clone. The CDR3 DNA reads TGTGCCAGCAGCTTGGCAGCCCACTACGAGCAGTACTTC. This translates into CASSLAAHYEQYF. The chain is built from TRBV11-1 and TRBJ2-7; D remains unclear. Trimming cost V 3 bases and J 3 bases, with 9 bases left between them. This CDR3 region has 13 residues. Germline V gives CDR1 SGHAT, CDR2 FQDESV (reference sequence).

V and J are TRBV6-5 and TRBJ2-7, with unresolved D. CDR3 size: 13 residues. V gave up 4 bases and J gave up 3 bases, with 10 bases separating them. CDR1 MNHEY and CDR2 SVGAGI come from the germline V gene. The CDR3 is CASSLSRDYEQYF. CDR3 bases: TGTGCCAGCAGTTTGTCTCGAGACTACGAGCAGTACTTC.

The genes are TRBV28 and TRBJ2-7, with a weak D call TRBD2 (6 bases). CDR1 and CDR2 from the germline V gene are MDHEN and SYDVKM. This CDR3 spans 14 amino acids. Deletions cut 3 bases from V and 1 base from J, with 10 bases between. CDR3 nucleotide sequence: TGTGCCAGCAGTTTTGTGGGGGGATCCTACGAGCAGTACTTC. Residues: CASSFVGGSYEQYF.